This T cell receptor beta chain was documented in a study of T cells in Graves' hyperthyroidism and ophthalmopathy. Study observations and caveats: Blood held most thyroid clonotypes expanded above 0.001 frequency.

Hyperthyroidism was newly diagnosed in patients aged 18 to 65 (duration under 2 months). When hyperthyroidism was first diagnosed, the blood sample was taken, preceding any ophthalmopathy symptoms. As for this clonotype: What it binds is unknown.

Researchers took RNA transcripts and amplified the TCR beta CDR3 regions from them. An initial round of RT-PCR targeting the TCR CDR3 relied on the HTBI primer set. TCRdb redid the calling of the multiplex PCR reads with MiXCR, one entry per CDR3 protein. The sample comprises 690,000 or so distinct CDR3 sequences, roughly a sixth of which are singletons, and over 15% rests with the top ten. The CDR3 totals 15 residues. V lost 9 bases to trimming and J lost 1 base, with 18 bases between them. Germline V gene data show CDR1 as MGHRA and CDR2 as YSYEKL. Sequencing used blood. This TCR derives from a woman between 50 and 59 years old with Graves' hyperthyroidism that later progressed to Graves' ophthalmopathy. The chain joins TRBV4-1 to TRBJ1-1, with TRBD1 as a possible D gene (5 bases). The CDR3 spells CASLPGGGSNTEAFF. CDR3 coding DNA: TGCGCCAGTCTGCCCGGGGGGGGGTCGAACACTGAAGCTTTCTTT.